This TCR beta chain was recovered during a study of T cells after posttransplantation cyclophosphamide. Study outcomes and limitations: TRB overlap between skin or GI tissue T cells and blood was limited. TRB clonality was highly associated with recipient CMV seropositivity and reactivation. Donor-recipient repertoire similarity was low at 1-2 months, rising over year one.

Clones were read by immunoSEQ multiplex PCR, and TCRdb kept only the in-frame ones, dropping some. The data contain around 66,000 clones, 93% of them singletons. V was pared by 5 bases and J by 0 bases, with 5 bases of the junction left unmatched. Germline-derived CDR1 and CDR2 are SGHRS and YFSETQ. The CDR3 extends over 15 amino acids. On this clone itself: The antigen is unknown.

The V and J genes are TRBV5-1 and TRBJ2-1; TRBD1 matches at 7 bases. The source of this sequence is a woman younger than 45 in good health and a related stem cell transplant donor. The specimen was PBMCs. The CDR3 region has the DNA TGCGCCAGCAGTCGGGGACAGAGCTCCTACAATGAGCAGTTCTTC. This sequence encodes CASSRGQSSYNEQFF.